This T cell receptor beta chain came from a study of T cells after yellow fever vaccination. Study background: Preparing low-cell-number fractions relied on SMART-Seq v4 Ultra Low Input. Regarding the study as a whole: Among primary-vaccination clones, most reappeared after the booster, at almost 98% for CD4 and more than 75% for CD8. Abundant clonotypes from the bulk population could have been carried over as contaminants into FACS-sorted repertoires. Shared CD4/CD8 clonotypes were a small share, likely from convergent recombination.

TCRdb itself ran the 5' RACE reads through MiXCR, one entry per CDR3 protein. The sample shows some 220,000 distinct CDR3 sequences, about 3% of them seen only once. The CDR3 covers 14 residues. Germline V gene sequence: CDR1 KGHSH, CDR2 LQKENI. As for this clonotype: What it recognizes is unknown. With a much larger clone just one base away, this may be a read error.

The TCR originated in a man between 18 and 29 years old who received the YFV17D yellow fever vaccine. The sample in question was CD4+ T cells sorted from PBMCs, obtained 10 days after the yellow fever booster vaccination. The chain couples TRBV18 to TRBJ1-6; D is undetermined. The chain's CDR3 is CSSSEGGVDSPLHF. As DNA, the CDR3 is TGTTCCAGCTCCGAAGGCGGAGTCGATTCACCCCTCCACTTT.